This T cell receptor beta chain was sequenced during a study of brain metastases from non-small cell lung cancer. Study outcomes and limitations: In 55% to 70% of brain metastases, T-cell clones were expanded compared with matched primary tumors. Brain metastases had lower T-cell infiltration than primary tumors. Paired brain metastases and primary tumors largely shared TCR repertoires.

CDR1 and CDR2 (germline): SEHNR, FQNEAQ (reference sequence). This CDR3 is 17 amino acids long. V shed 4 bases and J 6 bases; nucleotides not matched to a gene: 17. As concerns this clone: As yet, its antigen is unknown.

Clones were sequenced by immunoSEQ multiplex PCR, and TCRdb holds only the in-frame ones, with some missing. The table has roughly 400 clones, approximately 84% seen once. This sequence joins TRBV7-9 and TRBJ2-5; 7 bases fit TRBD1. This receptor was obtained from a donor at least 40 years old with non-small cell lung cancer. Material for sequencing was tissue from a brain metastasis. The CDR3 coding sequence is TGTGCCAGCAGCTCCGTTTCTGTAAGACAGGGAGAAAAGACCCAGTACTTC. Its protein product is CASSSVSVRQGEKTQYF.